The 9 T cell receptor beta chains below all came from one sample that was sequenced in a study of blood T cell repertoires in COVID-19. TCRdb's copy holds only in-frame clones and misses some; the assay was immunoSEQ multiplex PCR. Of 250,000 to 350,000 clones in the sample, roughly 90% are singletons; the top ten hold around 2.9%. The sequenced sample was peripheral blood. These receptor sequences come from a woman under 40 with active or convalescent COVID-19.

The genes are TRBV28 and TRBJ1-6; maybe TRBD1 (6 bases). The ends were cut back, 2 bases at V and 8 bases at J, with 22 bases in the middle. The CDR3 is made up of 18 amino acids. In germline, CDR1 is MDHEN, CDR2 SYDVKM. The CDR3 sequence: CASSLIGDNSFSHSPLHF. DNA for the CDR3: TGTGCCAGCAGTTTAATCGGGGACAATTCCTTCTCCCATTCACCCCTCCACTTT.

Points on this clone: One end of the junction varies from germline; a read error may be responsible. The chain recombines TRBV7-7 with TRBJ2-3, with 7 bases aligning to TRBD2. This CDR3 region has 16 residues. Per the germline V gene, CDR1 is SSHAT and CDR2 is FNYEAQ (reference sequence). The DNA for the CDR3 is TGTGCTAGCAGCTTACGCGGACTAGGAGTGGGAGATACGCAGTATTTT. Protein: CASSLRGLGVGDTQYF.

The table lists this clone with a count of one. The chain employs TRBV5-4 and TRBJ2-7; 9 nucleotides align to TRBD1. The germline gives CDR1 SGHNT, CDR2 YYREEE (reference sequence). CDR3 size: 15 residues. The trim removed 4 bases at V and 5 bases at J, leaving 10 bases unmatched. The DNA of the CDR3 is TGTGCCAGCAGCCACACCGGACAGGGGAGGAACGAGCAGTACTTC. Translated: CASSHTGQGRNEQYF.

The chain is built from TRBV7-2 and TRBJ2-5, with 12 nucleotides matching TRBD2. The CDR3 consists of 17 residues. CDR1 is SGHTA, CDR2 FQGNSA, per germline. V shed 5 bases, J shed 3 bases, and the junction held 10 bases outside the gene matches. CDR3 residues: CASSPSGGAFREETQYF. CDR3 sequence (DNA): TGTGCCAGCAGCCCTAGCGGGGGGGCCTTTCGGGAAGAGACCCAGTACTTC. Using reference TRBV7-2 and TRBJ2-5 for the parts outside the CDR3, the full variable domain is GAGVSQSPSNKVTEKGKDVELRCDPISGHTALYWYRQSLGQGLEFLIYFQGNSAPDKSGLPSDRFSAERTGGSVSTLTIQRTQQEDSAVYLCASSPSGGAFREETQYFGPGTRLLVL.

This sequence joins TRBV3-1 (or the pseudogene TRBV3-2) and TRBJ1-3; unclear D gene. The V gene lost 6 bases and the J gene lost 4 bases, with 10 bases spanning the gap. The germline V gene has CDR1 LGHDT and CDR2 YNNKEL (reference sequence). The CDR3 sequence is 13 residues long. The CDR3 protein is CASSAGSGNTIYF. Written as DNA, the CDR3 is TGTGCCAGCAGTGCGGGCTCGGGAAACACCATATATTTT.

The chain recombines TRBV28 with TRBJ1-6; 7 positions match TRBD1. CDR3 size: 16 residues. Trimming removed 3 bases from V and 1 base from J; junction bases left unmatched: 3. The V gene's germline CDR1 is MDHEN and CDR2 SYDVKM. The CDR3 DNA reads TGTGCCAGCAGTTTCGGGGGACAGTCCTATAATTCACCCCTCCACTTT. As protein: CASSFGGQSYNSPLHF.

This chain links TRBV6-5 with TRBJ2-3, with 9 bases that match TRBD2. The CDR3 covers 14 residues. Trimming cost V 6 bases and J 2 bases; bases outside gene matches: 3. CDR1 is MNHEY and CDR2 is SVGAGI in the germline V gene. The CDR3 sequence: CASSEGLATDTQYF. CDR3 in DNA: TGTGCCAGCAGCGAGGGACTAGCCACAGATACGCAGTATTTT.

The chain's CDR3 is CAIREEGISSPLHF. The CDR3 DNA follows: TGTGCCATCCGGGAGGAGGGAATTAGTTCACCCCTCCACTTT. The V and J genes are TRBV5-4 and TRBJ1-6; unclear D gene. This CDR3 comprises 14 residues. Germline lookup yields CDR1 SGHNT and CDR2 YYREEE (reference sequence). The V end lost 9 bases, the J end lost 9 bases, and 19 bases lay between the germline ends.

The rearrangement uses TRBV11-1 and TRBJ1-1; 7 nucleotides line up with TRBD1. With 1 base clipped from V and 4 bases from J, the junction kept 3 bases outside the gene matches. This CDR3 is built from 14 residues. Per the germline V gene, CDR1 is SGHAT and CDR2 is FQDESV (reference sequence). The CDR3 DNA follows: TGTGCCAGCAGCTTAGAGAACAGGGGCACTGAAGCTTTCTTT. Translation: CASSLENRGTEAFF. Using reference TRBV11-1 and TRBJ1-1 for the parts outside the CDR3, the full variable domain is EAEVAQSPRYKITEKSQAVAFWCDPISGHATLYWYRQILGQGPELLVQFQDESVVDDSQLPKDRFSAERLKGVDSTLKIQPAELGDSAMYLCASSLENRGTEAFFGQGTRLTVV.